A single sample gave rise to the 30 T cell receptor beta chains below, sequenced in a study of response to subunit inactivated influenza vaccine. TCRdb called the RT-PCR reads again in MiXCR, with one record for every CDR3 protein. The sample includes around 790,000 distinct CDR3 sequences, approximately 21% of them seen just once. Sequenced material: PBMCs from blood, taken roughly 5 days after vaccination. These receptors were collected from a man over 45 who received an inactivated influenza vaccine.

V and J are TRBV20-1 and TRBJ2-3; D uncertain. Trimming shortened V by 1 base and J by 4 bases, and 6 bases separated the two germline ends. Looked up from germline, CDR1 is DFQATT and CDR2 is SNEGSKA (reference sequence). CDR3 size: 12 residues. The CDR3 region has the DNA TGCAGTGCTAGAGGACTCCCAGATACGCAGTATTTT. It yields the protein CSARGLPDTQYF.

The rearrangement joins TRBV13 to TRBJ2-3; tentative D call: TRBD2 (5 bases). This CDR3 has 14 residues. CDR1 is PRHDT and CDR2 is FYEKMQ in the germline V gene (reference sequence). The V and J ends lost 7 bases and 0 bases respectively, with 11 bases between them. The CDR3 here is CASTQSGSTDTQYF. The CDR3 DNA follows: TGTGCCAGCACCCAGAGCGGTAGCACAGATACGCAGTATTTT.

This clonotype was seen a single time. The chain combines TRBV9 with TRBJ2-4, with 7 bases lining up with TRBD2. Per the germline V gene, CDR1 is SGDLS and CDR2 is YYNGEE. The CDR3 has 14 residues. V lost 0 bases, J lost 11 bases, and 8 bases stayed unmatched. CDR3 sequence: CASSVEGAGVFQYF. Here the CDR3 DNA reads TGTGCCAGCAGCGTAGAAGGCGCGGGAGTTTTTCAGTACTTC. Full variable domain (outside the CDR3, taken from reference TRBV9 and TRBJ2-4): DSGVTQTPKHLITATGQRVTLRCSPRSGDLSVYWYQQSLDQGLQFLIQYYNGEERAKGNILERFSAQQFPDLHSELNLSSLELGDSALYFCASSVEGAGVFQYFGAGTRLSVL.

The chain couples TRBV20-1 to TRBJ2-3; 9 positions match TRBD2. V lost 3 bases, J lost 2 bases, and 12 bases stayed unmatched. The CDR3 runs 17 residues. Germline V gives CDR1 DFQATT, CDR2 SNEGSKA (reference sequence). CDR3 sequence (DNA): TGCAGTGCTAGTCTTTTAGGGACTAGCTTACACACAGATACGCAGTATTTT. This codes for CSASLLGTSLHTDTQYF.

This chain joins TRBV12-3 or TRBV12-4 and TRBJ2-7; D remains ambiguous. Trimming left V 10 bases short and J 3 bases short, with 16 bases between. This CDR3 contains 13 residues. This CDR3 is CAISPGLLYEQYF. The DNA of the CDR3 is TGTGCCATCAGCCCCGGGCTCCTCTACGAGCAGTACTTC.

This clonotype was counted a few times. This chain's CDR3 is CASSFRVIGTEAFF. Written as DNA, the CDR3 is TGTGCCAGCAGTTTCAGGGTTATCGGCACTGAAGCTTTCTTT. The chain employs TRBV12-3 or TRBV12-4 and TRBJ1-1; D is possibly TRBD1 (5 bases). The ends were cut back, 3 bases at V and 4 bases at J, with 12 bases in the middle. CDR3 length: 14 residues.

This clonotype was picked up many times. This chain connects TRBV20-1 to TRBJ1-2; the D gene is possibly TRBD1 (6 bases). The CDR3 totals 15 residues. CDR1 is DFQATT, CDR2 SNEGSKA, per germline (reference sequence). Trimming removed 2 bases at V and 2 bases at J, with 15 bases between. The DNA of the CDR3 is TGCAGTGCTAGACACTCACAGGGTAGCAACTATGGCTACACCTTC. As protein: CSARHSQGSNYGYTF.

This clonotype was detected a few times. CDR3 region: CGSRRDNYEQYF. The CDR3 coding sequence is TGTGGAAGTAGGAGGGACAACTACGAGCAGTACTTC. V is TRBV7-9 and J is TRBJ2-7; D may correspond to TRBD1 or TRBD2 (6 bases each). Germline V lookup: CDR1 SEHNR, CDR2 FQNEAQ (reference sequence). The length of the CDR3 is 12 residues.

Written as DNA, the CDR3 is TGTGCCAGCAGTAGAAATGCCGGGGAGCTGTTTTTT. It translates to CASSRNAGELFF. This sequence joins TRBV12-3 or TRBV12-4 and TRBJ2-2; no clear D gene. The V end was cut by 5 bases, the J end by 6 bases, with 7 bases between. This CDR3 contains 12 residues.

The J gene is TRBJ2-1, the V gene TRBV7-9; TRBD2 aligns across 7 bases. The CDR3 loop spans 11 amino acids. Germline V lookup: CDR1 SEHNR, CDR2 FQNEAQ (reference sequence). V shed 7 bases, J shed 12 bases, and the junction held 6 bases outside the gene matches. The CDR3 protein is CASISERGQFF. The CDR3 bases are TGTGCCAGCATATCCGAGCGGGGGCAGTTCTTC.

The chain carries TRBV9 and TRBJ2-3, with TRBD1 as a possible D gene (6 bases). The V and J ends lost 0 bases and 7 bases respectively, with 15 bases between them. The CDR3 length is 15 residues. CDR1 is SGDLS, CDR2 YYNGEE, per germline. The CDR3: CASSVEAGVRNTQYF. DNA for the CDR3: TGTGCCAGCAGCGTAGAGGCAGGGGTCAGAAATACGCAGTATTTT.

This clonotype has a handful of counts. V and J are TRBV10-3 and TRBJ2-5; D assignment may be TRBD1 or TRBD2 (5 bases each). CDR3 length: 12 residues. Trimming took 8 bases from V and 2 from J, leaving 9 bases between them. Germline CDR1 is ENHRY and CDR2 is SYGVKD. As DNA, the CDR3 is TGTGCCATCGGGACGGAGCAAGAGACCCAGTACTTC. Residues: CAIGTEQETQYF.

The sample holds many counts of this clonotype. The chain couples TRBV7-9 to TRBJ2-3, with TRBD2 identical over 11 bases. CDR1 is SEHNR, CDR2 FQNEAQ, per germline (reference sequence). Germline trimming cut 4 bases from V and 2 bases from J; bases unmatched to any gene: 5. The CDR3 consists of 16 residues. As DNA, the CDR3 is TGTGCCAGCAGCTCGCGACTAGCGGGAAACACAGATACGCAGTATTTT. This translates into CASSSRLAGNTDTQYF.

The chain uses TRBV12-3 or TRBV12-4 and TRBJ1-2, with TRBD1 matching 7 bases. V shed 2 bases, J shed 2 bases, and the junction held 5 bases outside the gene matches. This CDR3 is 15 amino acids long. Written as DNA, the CDR3 is TGTGCCAGCAGTTTACTGGGACAGACAAACTATGGCTACACCTTC. It codes for CASSLLGQTNYGYTF.

This clonotype was observed many times. V and J are TRBV6-1 and TRBJ2-1, with a tentative D call TRBD1 (5 bases). Trimming cost V 6 bases and J 3 bases, with 18 bases left between them. CDR1 is MNHNS and CDR2 is SASEGT in the germline V gene. CDR3 length: 16 amino acids. For the CDR3, the DNA is TGTGCCAGCAGACAGAGATCAGGGTCTGTCTACAATGAGCAGTTCTTC. This translates into CASRQRSGSVYNEQFF.

There are a few counts of this clonotype. J is TRBJ2-1 and V is TRBV29-1; 10 nucleotides agree with TRBD2. With 0 bases clipped from V and 4 bases from J, the junction kept 9 bases outside the gene matches. This CDR3 has 17 residues. Per the germline V gene, CDR1 is SQVTM and CDR2 is ANQGSEA. The CDR3 DNA reads as TGCAGCGTTGAAGAGCTGTCTAGCGGGAGTTATTACAATGAGCAGTTCTTC. It yields the protein CSVEELSSGSYYNEQFF.

The V and J genes are TRBV20-1 and TRBJ1-5; 9 nucleotides agree with TRBD1. Germline V gene sequence: CDR1 DFQATT, CDR2 SNEGSKA (reference sequence). This CDR3 is 15 amino acids long. After removal of 3 bases from V and 0 bases from J, the junction contained 3 bases not matched to a gene. The DNA for the CDR3 is TGCAGTGCTAGGGGGACAGGGACTAGCAATCAGCCCCAGCATTTT. It translates to CSARGTGTSNQPQHF.

The chain links TRBV10-2 to TRBJ2-1; no definite D call. The CDR3 extends over 12 amino acids. CDR1 is WSHSY, CDR2 SAAADI, per germline. V was pared by 3 bases and J by 6 bases, with 6 bases between. In nucleotides, the CDR3 is TGCGCCAGCAGTGACGACCTCAATGAGCAGTTCTTC. As protein: CASSDDLNEQFF.

This clonotype appeared a few times. The genes are TRBV5-1 and TRBJ1-5, with D possibly TRBD1 on 5 matching bases. With 5 bases removed from V and 5 bases from J, the gap between germline ends came to 23 bases. This CDR3 comprises 17 residues. Germline V gives CDR1 SGHRS, CDR2 YFSETQ. As DNA, the CDR3 is TGCGCCAGCAGTCATACCTCCCAGGGAGGAGGGGATCAGCCCCAGCATTTT. It specifies CASSHTSQGGGDQPQHF. Based on the CDR3 plus reference TRBV5-1 and TRBJ1-5, the full variable domain is KAGVTQTPRYLIKTRGQQVTLSCSPISGHRSVSWYQQTPGQGLQFLFEYFSETQRNKGNFPGRFSGRQFSNSRSEMNVSTLELGDSALYLCASSHTSQGGGDQPQHFGDGTRLSIL.

The rearrangement uses TRBV12-3 or TRBV12-4 and TRBJ1-4; tentative D call: TRBD1 (6 bases). This CDR3 has 16 amino acids. Between the trimmed V and J ends, which lost 1 base and 5 bases, there was a span of 14 bases. DNA for the CDR3: TGTGCCAGCAGTTTAGGGTATGGACAGAGGAATGAAAAACTGTTTTTT. As protein: CASSLGYGQRNEKLFF.

This clonotype was detected only a few times. CDR3 in amino acids: CASSTGLRRGEQYF. DNA for the CDR3: TGTGCCAGCAGCACAGGACTCAGGAGAGGCGAGCAGTACTTC. The chain couples TRBV14 to TRBJ2-7, with D perhaps given as TRBD1 or TRBD2 (5 bases each). The CDR3 length is 14 residues. V was cut by 5 bases and J by 6 bases, with 17 bases left in between. Looked up from germline, CDR1 is SGHDN and CDR2 is FVKESK.

The chain carries TRBV6-1 and TRBJ2-7; D gene uncertain. Germline loops: CDR1 MNHNS, CDR2 SASEGT. V was pared by 6 bases and J by 0 bases, with 15 bases between. The CDR3 is 15 residues long. CDR3 sequence (DNA): TGTGCCAGCAGGGAGAGCCCCCGTGGCTCCTACGAGCAGTACTTC. Its translation is CASRESPRGSYEQYF.

There are a few counts of this clonotype. The rearrangement joins TRBV20-1 to TRBJ1-2; TRBD1 might be the D (6 bases). This CDR3 has 16 residues. The V and J ends lost 2 bases and 3 bases respectively, with 19 bases between them. Germline CDR1 reads DFQATT; CDR2 reads SNEGSKA (reference sequence). Written as DNA, the CDR3 is TGCAGTGCTAGACCTCTCCGGGGAGGGGGGGACTATGGCTACACCTTC. Amino acid sequence: CSARPLRGGGDYGYTF.

The rearrangement links TRBV6-1 to TRBJ2-1; D perhaps matches TRBD2 (6 bases). The CDR3 is 14 residues long. Germline values: CDR1 MNHNS, CDR2 SASEGT. V was cut by 2 bases and J by 8 bases, with 13 bases left in between. This CDR3 reads CASSETLPGDEQFF. The CDR3, as DNA: TGTGCCAGCAGTGAAACCCTCCCGGGGGATGAGCAGTTCTTC.

The rearrangement uses TRBV10-3 and TRBJ2-2, with 9 bases identical to TRBD1. The CDR3 is 16 residues long. Germline lookup yields CDR1 ENHRY and CDR2 SYGVKD. With V trimmed by 4 bases and J by 5 bases, 8 bases remained unmatched. CDR3 sequence (DNA): TGTGCCATCAGTGGTGGGACAGGGCCGGGGACCGGGGAGCTGTTTTTT. The encoded protein is CAISGGTGPGTGELFF.

This chain connects TRBV3-1 to TRBJ2-3; the match to TRBD2 covers 12 bases. This CDR3 spans 16 amino acids. The germline V gene has CDR1 LGHDT and CDR2 YNNKEL (reference sequence). Trimming cost V 2 bases and J 2 bases; bases outside gene matches: 2. The CDR3, as DNA: TGTGCCAGCAGCCAAACTAGCGGGGGGATCACAGATACGCAGTATTTT. It is translated as CASSQTSGGITDTQYF.

This clonotype was counted ten times or more. The rearrangement links TRBV24-1 to TRBJ2-5, with 8 bases identical to TRBD1. V was clipped by 4 bases and J by 3 bases; unmatched bases: 3. Looked up from germline, CDR1 is KGHDR and CDR2 is SFDVKD. The CDR3 loop spans 14 amino acids. The chain's CDR3 is CATSDPGQEETQYF. CDR3 coding DNA: TGTGCCACCAGTGACCCGGGACAGGAAGAGACCCAGTACTTC.

This clonotype was counted only a few times. The DNA for the CDR3 is TGCGCCAGCAGCTCTTCGATCCTAGCGGGGGGGCTGAACACCGGGGAGCTGTTTTTT. Its translation is CASSSSILAGGLNTGELFF. J is TRBJ2-2 and V is TRBV5-1, with 12 bases identical to TRBD2. The V gene's germline CDR1 is SGHRS and CDR2 YFSETQ. Trimming took 3 bases from V and 1 from J; bases not matched to a gene: 10. CDR3 length equals 19 residues.

This clonotype was seen more than once but under ten times. The chain is built from TRBV5-4 and TRBJ2-2; 9 bases agree with TRBD2. Germline CDR1 is SGHNT and CDR2 is YYREEE (reference sequence). The CDR3 loop spans 17 amino acids. Germline trimming cut 2 bases from V and 4 bases from J; bases unmatched to any gene: 9. The CDR3 region has the DNA TGTGCCAGCAGCTTTCCCAGCGGGGGGCCGGGCACCGGGGAGCTGTTTTTT. It specifies CASSFPSGGPGTGELFF.

The V gene is TRBV15, the J gene TRBJ2-7; TRBD1 agrees at 8 bases. Germline V gives CDR1 LNHNV, CDR2 YYDKDF (reference sequence). The trim removed 1 base at V and 4 bases at J, leaving 12 bases unmatched. CDR3 length: 17 amino acids. CDR3 loop: CATSRVERTGSLYEQYF. CDR3 DNA: TGTGCCACCAGCAGAGTTGAGAGGACAGGGTCCCTTTACGAGCAGTACTTC.